The 26 T cell receptor beta chains below were found in one sample sequenced in a study of blood T cell repertoires in COVID-19. Repertoires were generated with immunoSEQ multiplex PCR, while TCRdb's copy carries only in-frame clones and drops some. The profile shows around 30,000 clones, over 75% of them singletons. The source material was peripheral blood. These receptors originate from a human donor in a cohort sampled during active COVID-19. The donor label of this sample is uncertain.

The chain combines TRBV29-1 with TRBJ1-2, with D possibly being TRBD1 (6 bases). The germline CDR1 and CDR2 sequences are SQVTM and ANQGSEA. Deletions cut 7 bases from V and 0 bases from J, with 21 bases between. The CDR3 has 16 residues. Written as DNA, the CDR3 is TGCAGCGCCTCCGGGGGGCAGGAAGAAGCTAACTATGGCTACACCTTC. This gives the protein CSASGGQEEANYGYTF.

The chain couples TRBV9 to TRBJ1-6, with 7 bases identical to TRBD1. Germline CDR1 is SGDLS and CDR2 is YYNGEE. The V and J ends lost 2 bases and 4 bases, in that order; junction bases with no gene match: 9. This CDR3 contains 17 residues. The CDR3 sequence: CASSVGGGDPYNSPLHF. CDR3 coding DNA: TGTGCCAGCAGCGTCGGAGGGGGCGACCCTTATAATTCACCCCTCCACTTT.

V is TRBV21-1 and J is TRBJ1-4; the table calls TRBD1, which could not be checked here. TRBV21-1 is flagged as a pseudogene. The CDR3 sequence is 17 residues long. This chain's CDR3 is CASSKAFGTSFNEKLFF. The CDR3 nucleotides read TGTGCCAGCAGCAAGGCATTTGGGACAAGCTTTAATGAAAAACTGTTTTTT.

This clone appeared once. The chain recombines TRBV11-3 with TRBJ2-3; 8 bases line up with TRBD1. The CDR3 runs 15 residues. Germline CDR1 and CDR2: SGHNT and YENEEA. The V segment lost 4 bases and the J segment 1 base; nucleotides outside the gene matches: 4. The CDR3 protein is CASSSTGERTDTQYF. In nucleotides, the CDR3 is TGTGCCAGCAGCTCGACAGGGGAGCGCACAGATACGCAGTATTTT.

Judged by abundance, this clone is medium-sized. V and J are TRBV5-1 and TRBJ2-5, with 9 bases matching TRBD2. The CDR3 runs to 15 residues. The V and J ends lost 4 bases and 2 bases, in that order; junction bases with no gene match: 6. From germline, CDR1 is SGHRS and CDR2 YFSETQ. CDR3 sequence (DNA): TGCGCCAGCAGCCCTCGGACTAGCGTACAAGAGACCCAGTACTTC. Amino acids: CASSPRTSVQETQYF. The full variable domain, with the rest looked up from reference TRBV5-1 and TRBJ2-5, is KAGVTQTPRYLIKTRGQQVTLSCSPISGHRSVSWYQQTPGQGLQFLFEYFSETQRNKGNFPGRFSGRQFSNSRSEMNVSTLELGDSALYLCASSPRTSVQETQYFGPGTRLLVL.

The J gene is TRBJ1-4, the V gene TRBV5-4; weak D call: TRBD1 (6 bases). The CDR3 is made up of 17 amino acids. In germline, CDR1 is SGHNT, CDR2 YYREEE (reference sequence). V was shortened by 2 bases and J by 4 bases, with 18 bases between the two germline ends. CDR3 residues: CASSFLGGAHGNEKLFF. CDR3 in DNA: TGTGCCAGCAGCTTCCTAGGGGGGGCGCATGGTAATGAAAAACTGTTTTTT.

The chain couples TRBV19 to TRBJ2-2; TRBD1 agrees at 8 bases. This CDR3 is built from 19 residues. V was pared by 1 base and J by 4 bases, with 14 bases of the junction left unmatched. CDR1 is LNHDA, CDR2 SQIVND, per germline (reference sequence). In DNA form, the CDR3 reads TGTGCCAGTAGTATAGCCGCAAGCAGGGGGCCGGCGGGCACCGGGGAGCTGTTTTTT. Protein product: CASSIAASRGPAGTGELFF.

The chain combines TRBV27 with TRBJ2-1; D not resolved. The CDR3 is made up of 15 amino acids. From germline, CDR1 is MNHEY and CDR2 SMNVEV (reference sequence). Trimming left V 4 bases short and J 0 bases short, with 10 bases between. The CDR3 DNA sequence: TGTGCCAGCAGTTCCTCAGCGAGCTCCTACAATGAGCAGTTCTTC. Translation gives CASSSSASSYNEQFF.

The chain is built from TRBV5-1 and TRBJ2-7, with D uncertain. The CDR3 runs to 14 residues. Germline CDR1 is SGHRS and CDR2 is YFSETQ. V was clipped by 0 bases and J by 9 bases, with 16 bases between them. CDR3 in amino acids: CASSLDSSPKAQYF. CDR3 in DNA: TGCGCCAGCAGCTTGGACAGCAGCCCTAAAGCGCAGTACTTC.

V gene TRBV6-5 combines with J gene TRBJ1-1; 8 bases fit TRBD1. Trimming removed 5 bases from V and 5 bases from J; junction bases left unmatched: 4. Germline values: CDR1 MNHEY, CDR2 SVGAGI. The CDR3 contains 13 residues. This CDR3 is CASSPGGRTEAFF. DNA for the CDR3: TGTGCCAGCAGTCCAGGGGGCAGGACTGAAGCTTTCTTT.

This clone was picked up a small number of times. V is TRBV3-1 (or the pseudogene TRBV3-2) and J is TRBJ2-7, with 7 nucleotides matching TRBD2. The germline gives CDR1 LGHDT, CDR2 YNNKEL (reference sequence). The CDR3 runs to 16 residues. V lost 4 bases to trimming and J lost 3 bases; unmatched junction nucleotides: 12. CDR3 coding DNA: TGTGCCAGCAGCCCTCAAGTAGGGGACTATTTCTACGAGCAGTACTTC. Protein: CASSPQVGDYFYEQYF.

The chain employs TRBV9 and TRBJ2-1; 7 bases line up with TRBD1. Germline V CDR1 and CDR2: SGDLS, YYNGEE. The length of the CDR3 is 15 residues. J lost 0 bases, V lost 4 bases, and 4 bases had no gene match. CDR3 sequence: CASSLGQSSYNEQFF. Written as DNA, the CDR3 is TGTGCCAGCAGCCTGGGACAGAGCTCCTACAATGAGCAGTTCTTC.

This chain uses TRBV27 with TRBJ2-1; the D is unclear. V shed 6 bases and J shed 4 bases, with 4 bases lying between them. The CDR3 totals 11 residues. The germline gives CDR1 MNHEY, CDR2 SMNVEV (reference sequence). CDR3 in amino acids: CASRAYNEQFF. CDR3 coding DNA: TGTGCCAGCAGGGCTTACAATGAGCAGTTCTTC.

The J gene is TRBJ1-5, the V gene TRBV27; maybe TRBD1 (6 bases). The CDR3 contains 14 residues. Germline CDR1 reads MNHEY; CDR2 reads SMNVEV (reference sequence). V was cut by 8 bases and J by 7 bases, with 18 bases left in between. CDR3 sequence (DNA): TGTGCCAGCGCCTTTGCAGGGGTGGGGCAGCCCCAGCATTTT. Encoded protein: CASAFAGVGQPQHF.

V gene TRBV5-6 combines with J gene TRBJ1-2; D is perhaps TRBD1 (5 bases). The V gene's germline CDR1 is SGHDT and CDR2 YYEEEE. The CDR3 consists of 13 residues. The V gene lost 0 bases and the J gene lost 6 bases, with 9 bases spanning the gap. CDR3 in amino acids: CASSLAREDGYTF. CDR3 in DNA: TGTGCCAGCAGCTTGGCCAGGGAAGATGGCTACACCTTC.

The rearrangement links TRBV7-9 to TRBJ2-4, with TRBD1 matching over 11 bases. J was trimmed by 2 bases and V by 5 bases; bases with no gene match: 5. This CDR3 is built from 16 residues. CDR1 is SEHNR and CDR2 is FQNEAQ in the germline V gene (reference sequence). As DNA, the CDR3 is TGTGCCAGCAGCCACCCGGACAGGGGGCCCAAAAACATTCAGTACTTC. It codes for CASSHPDRGPKNIQYF.

This clone rates as medium-sized. V gene TRBV15 combines with J gene TRBJ2-3; no firm D call. The CDR3 extends over 12 amino acids. V shed 5 bases and J shed 3 bases, with 6 bases lying between them. Germline V gene lookup returns CDR1 LNHNV and CDR2 YYDKDF (reference sequence). The CDR3 sequence: CATSLTTDTQYF. CDR3 nucleotide sequence: TGTGCCACCAGCTTAACAACAGATACGCAGTATTTT.

The rearrangement links TRBV6-2 or TRBV6-3 to TRBJ2-3, with 11 bases identical to TRBD2. There are 15 residues in the CDR3. The V gene's germline CDR1 is MNHEY and CDR2 SVGEGT. Trimming cost V 6 bases and J 1 base; bases outside gene matches: 3. Written as DNA, the CDR3 is TGTGCCAGCAGCTTACTAGCGGGGGGCACAGATACGCAGTATTTT. As protein: CASSLLAGGTDTQYF.

This sequence joins TRBV11-2 and TRBJ2-7; D gene ambiguous. The germline V gene encodes CDR1 SGHAT and CDR2 FQNNGV. V dropped 2 bases and J dropped 7 bases, with 18 bases sitting between them. The CDR3 has 15 amino acids. Here the CDR3 DNA reads TGTGCCAGCAGCTTAAAGGTGATCCTTACCGGGGAGCAGTACTTC. Its protein is CASSLKVILTGEQYF.

V usage is TRBV6-4 and J usage is TRBJ2-3, with TRBD2 identical over 7 bases. V trimming: 7 bases; J trimming: 0 bases; junction bases outside the gene matches: 4. This CDR3 region has 14 residues. Germline V CDR1 and CDR2: MRHNA, SNTAGT. This chain's CDR3 is CASKRGPSTDTQYF. CDR3 sequence (DNA): TGTGCCAGCAAGCGGGGCCCTAGCACAGATACGCAGTATTTT.

V is TRBV2 and J is TRBJ1-2; 8 bases agree with TRBD1. The CDR3 spans 15 residues. The germline gives CDR1 SNHLY, CDR2 FYNNEI. V shed 3 bases, J shed 4 bases, and the junction held 7 bases outside the gene matches. The DNA of the CDR3 is TGTGCCAGCAGTGATAGGGCAGGGGGCTTCTATGGCTACACCTTC. It codes for CASSDRAGGFYGYTF.

The table lists this clone with a count of one. The chain combines TRBV21-1 with TRBJ2-7; TRBD2, as called in the table, went unchecked against the DNA. TRBV21-1 corresponds to a pseudogene. The CDR3 sequence is 16 residues long. The CDR3 region is CASSKGETRDSYEQYF. DNA for the CDR3: TGTGCCAGCAGCAAAGGGGAAACTAGAGACTCCTACGAGCAGTACTTC.

The V and J genes are TRBV9 and TRBJ2-1, with no clear D. The CDR3 consists of 13 residues. CDR1 is SGDLS and CDR2 is YYNGEE in the germline V gene. Trimming cost V 4 bases and J 7 bases, with 12 bases left between them. This CDR3 is CASSRFEANEQFF. The DNA for the CDR3 is TGTGCCAGCAGCCGGTTCGAGGCTAATGAGCAGTTCTTC.

Notes on this clone: The junction departs from the called germline gene at one end, perhaps through a read error. The chain recombines TRBV5-6 with TRBJ1-6, with 8 positions matching TRBD1. The germline V gene has CDR1 SGHDT and CDR2 YYEEEE. The CDR3 consists of 16 residues. The CDR3 DNA sequence: TGTGCCAGCAGCTTGGACAGGGGGTCCTCTAATTCACCCCTCCACTTT. Translated: CASSLDRGSSNSPLHF.

The chain has TRBV5-5 and TRBJ2-5; 7 nucleotides agree with TRBD1. Per the germline V gene, CDR1 is SGHKS and CDR2 is YYEKEE (reference sequence). There are 14 residues in the CDR3. The V gene end was trimmed by 5 bases and the J gene end by 1 base; junction bases not matched to a gene: 5. The CDR3 DNA reads as TGTGCCAGCAGTCGAACAGGGGCCCAAGAGACCCAGTACTTC. It codes for CASSRTGAQETQYF.

The chain combines TRBV6-1 with TRBJ1-1; D is unresolved. Germline lookup yields CDR1 MNHNS and CDR2 SASEGT. V shed 2 bases and J shed 1 base, with 5 bases lying between them. The CDR3 consists of 13 residues. In DNA form, the CDR3 reads TGTGCCAGCAGTGAATTAGAGAACACTGAAGCTTTCTTT. The encoded protein is CASSELENTEAFF.